Described below is a single T cell receptor (beta chain) sequence and its context. Germline CDR1 reads SQVTM; CDR2 reads ANQGSEA. This CDR3 contains 13 residues. V lost 7 bases and J lost 4; bases outside the gene matches: 9. The data belong to a study of shared T cell receptors in the human thymus. The repertoire was sequenced with immunoSEQ multiplex PCR; TCRdb's copy has only in-frame clones and lacks some. The sample lists 720,000 or so clones; roughly 88% were seen once. Separately, the same data were catalogued under a study of human thymus T cells. That paper notes: Thymus specimens were resections from corrective heart surgery. Gene usage (both V and J) appeared biased in thymic and blood repertoires. Unrelated people showed highly overlapping thymic repertoires, related research reported.

This sequence originates from a girl under two years old with a congenital heart defect. The chain joins TRBV29-1 to TRBJ1-2; TRBD1 aligns across 7 bases. The specimen was thymocytes. The CDR3 DNA is TGCAGCGGACGAACAGGGGACGGCTATGGCTACACCTTC. It translates to CSGRTGDGYGYTF.